This entry features one TCR beta chain sequence. Its specificity is not known. The data derive from a study of T cell responses to AZD1222 COVID-19 vaccine. Study findings and constraints: An increase in Spike-specific TCR breadth and depth was observed after two AZD1222 doses.

CDR3 length: 16 amino acids. Germline values: CDR1 MGHRA, CDR2 YSYEKL. The ends were cut back, 0 bases at V and 7 bases at J, with 16 bases in the middle. Sequencing was performed with immunoSEQ multiplex PCR; in TCRdb, only in-frame clones are kept and a portion is missing. The sample contains 65,000 to 100,000 clones, 88% of which appear only once. The receptor was derived from an adult who received the AZD1222 COVID-19 vaccine. This specimen was peripheral blood, taken 28 days after the second AZD1222 dose. The V gene is TRBV4-1, the J gene TRBJ1-5; tentative D call: TRBD1 (5 bases). The CDR3 DNA reads as TGCGCCAGCAGCCAAGATCCGGGACTTCCACGGCAGCCCCAGCATTTT. It codes for CASSQDPGLPRQPQHF.